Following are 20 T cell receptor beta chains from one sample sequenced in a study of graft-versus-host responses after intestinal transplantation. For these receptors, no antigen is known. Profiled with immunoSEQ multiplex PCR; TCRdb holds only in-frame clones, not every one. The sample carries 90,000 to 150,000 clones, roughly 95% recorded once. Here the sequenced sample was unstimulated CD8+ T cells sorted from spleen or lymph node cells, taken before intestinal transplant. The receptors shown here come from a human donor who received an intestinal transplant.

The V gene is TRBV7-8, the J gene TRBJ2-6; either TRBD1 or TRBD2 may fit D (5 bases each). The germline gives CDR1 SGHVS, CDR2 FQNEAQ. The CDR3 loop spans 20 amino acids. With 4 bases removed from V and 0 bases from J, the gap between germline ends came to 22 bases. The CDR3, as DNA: TGTGCCAGCAGCTATCCTAGGTATGGGACCGATAGCTCTGGGGCCAACGTCCTGACTTTC. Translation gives CASSYPRYGTDSSGANVLTF.

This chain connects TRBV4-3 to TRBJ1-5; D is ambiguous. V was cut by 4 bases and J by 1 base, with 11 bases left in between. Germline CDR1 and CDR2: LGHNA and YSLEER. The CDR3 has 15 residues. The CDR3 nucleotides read TGCGCCAGCAGCCTTAAGGACGGAAGCAATCAGCCCCAGCATTTT. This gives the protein CASSLKDGSNQPQHF.

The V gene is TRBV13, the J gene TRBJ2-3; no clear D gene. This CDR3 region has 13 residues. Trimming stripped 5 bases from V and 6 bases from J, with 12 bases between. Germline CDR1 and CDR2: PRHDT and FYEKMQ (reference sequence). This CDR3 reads CASSAPLGDTQYF. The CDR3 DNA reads TGTGCCAGCAGCGCCCCCCTGGGGGATACGCAGTATTTT.

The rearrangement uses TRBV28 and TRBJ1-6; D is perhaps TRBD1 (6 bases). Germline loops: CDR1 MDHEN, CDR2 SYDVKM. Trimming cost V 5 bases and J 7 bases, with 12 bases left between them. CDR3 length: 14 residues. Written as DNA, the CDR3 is TGTGCCAGCAGTCTCCAGGGGAACAATTCACCCCTCCACTTT. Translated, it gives CASSLQGNNSPLHF.

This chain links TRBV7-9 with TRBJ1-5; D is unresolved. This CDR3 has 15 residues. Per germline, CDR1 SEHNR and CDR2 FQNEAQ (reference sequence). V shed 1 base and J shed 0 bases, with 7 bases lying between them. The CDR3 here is CASSLVGDSNQPQHF. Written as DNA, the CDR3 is TGTGCCAGCAGCTTAGTGGGAGATAGCAATCAGCCCCAGCATTTT. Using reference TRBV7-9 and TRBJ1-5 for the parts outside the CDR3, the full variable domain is DTGVSQNPRHKITKRGQNVTFRCDPISEHNRLYWYRQTLGQGPEFLTYFQNEAQLEKSRLLSDRFSAERPKGSFSTLEIQRTEQGDSAMYLCASSLVGDSNQPQHFGDGTRLSIL.

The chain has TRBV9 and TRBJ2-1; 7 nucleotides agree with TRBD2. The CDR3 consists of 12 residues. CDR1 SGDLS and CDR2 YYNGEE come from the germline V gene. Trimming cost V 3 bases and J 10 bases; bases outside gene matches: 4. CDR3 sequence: CASSGAGVEQFF. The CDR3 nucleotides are TGTGCCAGCAGCGGGGCGGGAGTGGAGCAGTTCTTC.

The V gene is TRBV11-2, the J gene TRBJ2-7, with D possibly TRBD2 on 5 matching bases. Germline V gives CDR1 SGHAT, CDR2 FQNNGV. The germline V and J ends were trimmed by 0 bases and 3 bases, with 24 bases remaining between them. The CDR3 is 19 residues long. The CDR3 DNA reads TGTGCCAGCAGCTTAGAAGCCCAGAACAGCGGAGCTCCCCTCTACGAGCAGTACTTC. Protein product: CASSLEAQNSGAPLYEQYF.

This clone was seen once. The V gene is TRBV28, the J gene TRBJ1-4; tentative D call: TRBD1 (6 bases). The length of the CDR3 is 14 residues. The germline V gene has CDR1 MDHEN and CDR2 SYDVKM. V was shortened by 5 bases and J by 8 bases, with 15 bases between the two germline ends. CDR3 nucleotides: TGTGCCAGCAGTCTTGACAGGCTAGTCGAAAAACTGTTTTTT. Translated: CASSLDRLVEKLFF.

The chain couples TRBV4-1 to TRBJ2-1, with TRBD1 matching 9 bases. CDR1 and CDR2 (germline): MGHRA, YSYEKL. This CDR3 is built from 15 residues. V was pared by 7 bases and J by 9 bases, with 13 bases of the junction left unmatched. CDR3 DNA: TGCGCCAGCAACCATCTCCCGGGACAGGGAGCTGAGCAGTTCTTC. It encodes CASNHLPGQGAEQFF.

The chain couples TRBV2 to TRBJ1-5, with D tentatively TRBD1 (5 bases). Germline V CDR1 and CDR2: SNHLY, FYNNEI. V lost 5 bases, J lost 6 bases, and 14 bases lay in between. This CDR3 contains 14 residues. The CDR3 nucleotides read TGTGCCAGCAGTACTTCAGGGATGGGTCAGCCCCAGCATTTT. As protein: CASSTSGMGQPQHF.

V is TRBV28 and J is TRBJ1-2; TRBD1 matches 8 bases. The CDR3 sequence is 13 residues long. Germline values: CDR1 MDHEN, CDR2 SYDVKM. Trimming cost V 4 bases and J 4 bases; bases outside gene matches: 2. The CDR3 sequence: CASSSDRVYGYTF. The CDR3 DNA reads TGTGCCAGCAGTTCGGACAGGGTCTATGGCTACACCTTC.

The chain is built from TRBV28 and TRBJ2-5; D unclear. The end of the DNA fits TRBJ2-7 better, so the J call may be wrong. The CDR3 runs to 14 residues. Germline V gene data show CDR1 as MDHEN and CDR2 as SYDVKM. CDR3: CASTMNRGGYEQYF. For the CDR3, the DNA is TGTGCCAGCACCATGAATCGTGGCGGTTACGAGCAGTACTTC.

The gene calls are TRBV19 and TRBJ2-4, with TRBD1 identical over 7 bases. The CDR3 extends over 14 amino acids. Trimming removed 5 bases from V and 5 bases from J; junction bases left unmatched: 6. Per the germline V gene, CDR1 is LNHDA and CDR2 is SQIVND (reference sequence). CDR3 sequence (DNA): TGTGCCAGTAGTCCACGGGACAGACAAAACATTCAGTACTTC. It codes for CASSPRDRQNIQYF.

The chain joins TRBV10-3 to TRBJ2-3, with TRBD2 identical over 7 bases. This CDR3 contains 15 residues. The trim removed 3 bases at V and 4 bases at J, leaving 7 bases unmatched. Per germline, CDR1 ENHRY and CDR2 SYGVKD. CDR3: CAISDGGGSADTQYF. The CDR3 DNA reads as TGTGCCATCAGTGATGGAGGCGGGAGTGCAGATACGCAGTATTTT.

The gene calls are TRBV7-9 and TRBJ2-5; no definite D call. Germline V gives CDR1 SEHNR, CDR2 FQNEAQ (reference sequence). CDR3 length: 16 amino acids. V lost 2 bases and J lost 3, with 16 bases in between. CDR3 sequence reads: CASSLYGFRVKETQYF. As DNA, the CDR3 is TGTGCCAGCAGCTTATATGGCTTTCGGGTCAAAGAGACCCAGTACTTC.

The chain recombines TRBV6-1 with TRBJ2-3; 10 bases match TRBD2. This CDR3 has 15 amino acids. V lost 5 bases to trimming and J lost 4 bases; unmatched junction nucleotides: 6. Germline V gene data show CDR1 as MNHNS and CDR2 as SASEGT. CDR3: CASSMTSGRADTQYF. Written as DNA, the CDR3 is TGTGCCAGCAGTATGACTAGCGGGCGCGCAGATACGCAGTATTTT.

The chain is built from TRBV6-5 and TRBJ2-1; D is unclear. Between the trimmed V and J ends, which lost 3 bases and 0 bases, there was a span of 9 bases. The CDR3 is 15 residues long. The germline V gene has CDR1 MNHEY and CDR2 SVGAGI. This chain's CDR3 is CASSYEQSSYNEQFF. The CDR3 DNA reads TGTGCCAGCAGTTATGAGCAGAGCTCCTACAATGAGCAGTTCTTC.

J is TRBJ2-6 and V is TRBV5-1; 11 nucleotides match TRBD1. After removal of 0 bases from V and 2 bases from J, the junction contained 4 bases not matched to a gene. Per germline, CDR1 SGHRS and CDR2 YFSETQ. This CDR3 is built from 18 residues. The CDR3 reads CASSLEGTGGAGANVLTF. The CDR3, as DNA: TGCGCCAGCAGCTTGGAAGGGACAGGGGGAGCTGGGGCCAACGTCCTGACTTTC.

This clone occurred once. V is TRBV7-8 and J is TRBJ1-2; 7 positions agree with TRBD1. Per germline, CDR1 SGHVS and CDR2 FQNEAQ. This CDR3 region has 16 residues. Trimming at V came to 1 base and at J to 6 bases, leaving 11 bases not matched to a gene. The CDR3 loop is CASSLGVRGTEDGYTF. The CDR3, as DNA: TGTGCCAGCAGCTTAGGCGTCAGGGGGACAGAGGATGGCTACACCTTC.

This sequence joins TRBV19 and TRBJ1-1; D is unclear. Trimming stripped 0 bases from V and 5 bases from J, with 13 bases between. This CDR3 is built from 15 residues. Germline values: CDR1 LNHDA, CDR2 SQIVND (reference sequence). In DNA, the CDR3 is TGTGCCAGTAGTATAGATAACGGGGTGAGGACTGAAGCTTTCTTT. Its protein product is CASSIDNGVRTEAFF.